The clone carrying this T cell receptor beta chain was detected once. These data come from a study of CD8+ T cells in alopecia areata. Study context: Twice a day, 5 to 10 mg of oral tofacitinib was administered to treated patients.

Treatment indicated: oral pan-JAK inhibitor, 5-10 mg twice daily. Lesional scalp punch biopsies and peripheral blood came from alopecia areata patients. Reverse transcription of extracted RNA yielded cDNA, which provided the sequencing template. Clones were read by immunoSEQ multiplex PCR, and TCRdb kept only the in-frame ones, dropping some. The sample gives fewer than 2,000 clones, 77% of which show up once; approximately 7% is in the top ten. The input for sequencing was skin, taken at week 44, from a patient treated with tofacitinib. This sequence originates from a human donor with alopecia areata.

In DNA form, the CDR3 reads TGTGCCAGCAGCCGGCAACAGGGATTAGCTAGTATGAACACTGAAGCTTTCTTT. Protein sequence: CASSRQQGLASMNTEAFF. The chain combines TRBV7-2 with TRBJ1-1; possible D gene TRBD1, 6 bases. From germline, CDR1 is SGHTA and CDR2 FQGNSA. V was trimmed by 5 bases and J by 0 bases, leaving 22 bases between them. This CDR3 is built from 18 residues.